These T cell receptor beta chains were read from a single sample in a study of shared clonotypes between healthy human individuals. Here immunoSEQ multiplex PCR was the method, and the copy in TCRdb shows in-frame clones only, minus some. The sample holds a few million clones, more than 90% seen once. The material sequenced was naive CD4+ T cells sorted from blood. These receptors were collected from a young man in good health. CDR3s include the opening cysteine and the closing phenylalanine or tryptophan. D genes are given only for firm matches. Clone size appears in some rows only: once, few, many, or a class for an expanded clone.

NA	TRBV5-1	TRBJ1-1	TRBD1	TGCGCCAGCAGCTTCCCCGGGACAGGGCTTGAAGCTTTCTTT	CASSFPGTGLEAFF
NA	TRBV10-3	TRBJ2-5	TRBD2	TGTGCCATCAGTGCTAGCGGGAAAGAGGAGACCCAGTACTTC	CAISASGKEETQYF
once	TRBV6-6	TRBJ2-1	TRBD2	TGTGCCAGCGAGGGGACTAGCGGGAACTACAATGAGCAGTTCTTC	CASEGTSGNYNEQFF
NA	TRBV6-4	TRBJ2-3	TRBD2	TGTGCCAGCAGTGATTCCCTACTAGCGGGAGATAGCACAGATACGCAGTATTTT	CASSDSLLAGDSTDTQYF
few	TRBV10-3	TRBJ1-5	NA	TGTGCCATCAGTGACGGGACGCGGGAGCCCCAGCATTTT	CAISDGTREPQHF
few	TRBV2	TRBJ1-5	NA	TGTGCCAGCAGTGAAGCCGGGGGGCTAGCTGGGTTCCCCCAGCATTTT	CASSEAGGLAGFPQHF
few	TRBV29-1	TRBJ1-1	NA	TGCAGCGTTGCACCGGGACTGTTGACTGAAGCTTTCTTT	CSVAPGLLTEAFF
NA	TRBV5-6	TRBJ1-1	NA	TGTGCCAGCAGTTCTCACAGGGTGGCGAACACTGAAGCTTTCTTT	CASSSHRVANTEAFF
NA	TRBV11-2	TRBJ2-7	NA	TGTGCCAGCAGCTCCAACAGGGTCGGGGACGAGCAGTACTTC	CASSSNRVGDEQYF
NA	TRBV7-8	TRBJ2-1	TRBD1	TGTGCCAGCAGCTGGACAGGGGGAGGCTACAATGAGCAGTTCTTC	CASSWTGGGYNEQFF
NA	TRBV5-1	TRBJ2-3	TRBD2	TGCGCCAGCAGCTTGTGGGGGAGGGAGTCAGATACGCAGTATTTT	CASSLWGRESDTQYF
NA	TRBV5-1	TRBJ2-7	NA	TGCGCCAGCAGCTTGGAATCGGGGAACTACGAGCAGTACTTC	CASSLESGNYEQYF
NA	TRBV19	TRBJ2-7	NA	TGTGCCAGTAGTATCCCCGGAGTTGCCTACGAGCAGTACTTC	CASSIPGVAYEQYF
NA	TRBV2	TRBJ2-3	NA	TGTGCAAACAAGAAGGGCCAGACAGATACGCAGTATTTT	CANKKGQTDTQYF
NA	TRBV5-6	TRBJ2-1	TRBD2	TGTGCCAGCAGCCTCGGGGGGGCCTCCTACAATGAGCAGTTCTTC	CASSLGGASYNEQFF
few	TRBV30	TRBJ1-1	TRBD1	TGTGCCTGGAGTGTGGGACAGGGTTCCCTCCAAGCTTTCTTT	CAWSVGQGSLQAFF
NA	TRBV5-1	TRBJ2-7	TRBD1	TGCGCCAGCAGCTGTCCTCCGGGACAGGGCTGCTACGAGCAGTACTTC	CASSCPPGQGCYEQYF
NA	TRBV7-9	TRBJ1-2	NA	TGTGCCAGCAGCTTAAGCGGCAGGAGCTACACCTTC	CASSLSGRSYTF
NA	TRBV15	TRBJ2-7	NA	TGTGCCACCAGCAGAGGACAGGCAACCTACGAGCAGTACTTC	CATSRGQATYEQYF
NA	TRBV18	TRBJ2-2	TRBD2	TGTGCCAGCTCATTAGCGGGAGCTGGGGAGCTGTTTTTT	CASSLAGAGELFF
NA	TRBV18	TRBJ2-1	NA	TGTGCCAGCTCACCACGACGCAGTGGGGTGGAAGGTTACAATGAGCAGTTCTTC	CASSPRRSGVEGYNEQFF
once	TRBV7-2	TRBJ1-6	TRBD1	TGTGCCAGCAGCCTCTTTGGGGACAGGGTTAGTTCACCCCTCCACTTT	CASSLFGDRVSSPLHF
NA	TRBV19	TRBJ2-2	TRBD2	TGTGCCAGTAGGGCTAGCGGTTCTGGAACCGGGGAGCTGTTTTTT	CASRASGSGTGELFF
NA	TRBV6-5	TRBJ1-3	NA	TGTGCCAGCGGGAGTACAGCGAGCTCTGGAAACACCATATATTTT	CASGSTASSGNTIYF
NA	TRBV5-1	TRBJ2-7	TRBD1	TGCGCCAGCAGCCCCGGACAGGGTAATAGGGCCTACGAGCAGTACTTC	CASSPGQGNRAYEQYF
NA	TRBV9	TRBJ2-1	NA	TGTGCCAGCAGCGTAGTGGGGGGCCCGGGCAATGAGCAGTTCTTC	CASSVVGGPGNEQFF
NA	TRBV7-8	TRBJ1-5	NA	TGTGCCAGCAGCTTAGGGGGAAGGCAGGACTGGGGCAATCAGCCCCAGCATTTT	CASSLGGRQDWGNQPQHF
NA	TRBV28	TRBJ2-7	NA	TGTGCCAGCAGTTTAACGGACAAAACTTCCTACGAGCAGTACTTC	CASSLTDKTSYEQYF
NA	TRBV11-2	TRBJ2-6	NA	TGTGCCAGCAGGGACAGCTCTGGGGCCAACGTCCTGACTTTC	CASRDSSGANVLTF
NA	TRBV18	TRBJ2-3	NA	TGTGCCAGCTCACTAGAAGATACGCAGTATTTT	CASSLEDTQYF
NA	TRBV6-1	TRBJ2-2	NA	TGTGCCAGCAGTGCTTTAGGGGAGGTCACCGGGGAGCTGTTTTTT	CASSALGEVTGELFF
NA	TRBV6-1	TRBJ2-1	TRBD1	TGTGCCAGCAGTGGACAGGGGGGCACCTACAATGAGCAGTTCTTC	CASSGQGGTYNEQFF
NA	TRBV4-2	TRBJ1-1	NA	TGTGCCAGCAGCCGGGGGGCAGTGGGCACTGAAGCTTTCTTT	CASSRGAVGTEAFF
NA	TRBV11-2	TRBJ2-5	NA	TGTGCCAGCAGCCCGGGGCCAGGGACCCAGTACTTC	CASSPGPGTQYF
NA	TRBV10-3	TRBJ1-6	NA	TGTGCCATCAGGGCAGGGATGAATTCACCCCTCCACTTT	CAIRAGMNSPLHF
NA	TRBV5-6	TRBJ2-7	TRBD1	TGTGCCAGCAGCTGGACAGGGGGAAACTACGAGCAGTACTTC	CASSWTGGNYEQYF
NA	TRBV6-1	TRBJ2-5	NA	TGTGCCAGCAGTGATGTGGGGGGGCAGGAACAAGAGACCCAGTACTTC	CASSDVGGQEQETQYF
once	TRBV7-2	TRBJ1-3	NA	TGTGCCAGCAGCTTAGCGGGGGTATCGGGAAACACCATATATTTT	CASSLAGVSGNTIYF
once	TRBV7-2	TRBJ1-6	NA	TGTGCCAGCAGCTTAGCACCACAGCTTAATTCACCCCTCCACTTT	CASSLAPQLNSPLHF
NA	TRBV5-1	TRBJ2-5	NA	TGCGCCAGCAGCTCTGCGGCTCAATGGGGGGAGACCCAGTACTTC	CASSSAAQWGETQYF
NA	TRBV12-5	TRBJ2-3	NA	TGTGCTAGTGGTTTGAGAACTACGGATACGCAGTATTTT	CASGLRTTDTQYF
NA	TRBV29-1	TRBJ1-2	NA	TGCAGCCCTATCCCCGGACATCCTTTATCCAGGGAGGGCTATGGCTACACCTTC	CSPIPGHPLSREGYGYTF
NA	TRBV7-2	TRBJ1-1	NA	TGTGCCAGCAGCTTAGAAGGCAGCCGGAACACTGAAGCTTTCTTT	CASSLEGSRNTEAFF
once	TRBV19	TRBJ1-2	TRBD1	TGTGCCAGTAGGGGACAGGGCGGCTACACCTTC	CASRGQGGYTF
NA	TRBV6-5	TRBJ1-4	NA	TGTGCCAGCAGCCCCGGACTTCCAACTAATGAAAAACTGTTTTTT	CASSPGLPTNEKLFF
NA	TRBV5-6	TRBJ2-3	TRBD2	TGTGCCAGCAGTTTGCCGGGACTAGCGGGAGATACGCAGTATTTT	CASSLPGLAGDTQYF
NA	TRBV5-8	TRBJ1-1	NA	TGTGCCAGCAGCTTCAGGGGTACGGTCGCAACTGAAGCTTTCTTT	CASSFRGTVATEAFF
NA	TRBV10-2	TRBJ2-5	TRBD2	TGCGCCAGCGGGGCTTGGAAGCGGGGAGAGCAAGAGACCCAGTACTTC	CASGAWKRGEQETQYF
NA	TRBV6-5	TRBJ2-7	TRBD2	TGTGCCAGCAGTCGGGAGGTGGGGTCCTACGAGCAGTACTTC	CASSREVGSYEQYF
NA	TRBV6-6	TRBJ2-7	NA	TGTGCCAGCAGCCGCTCGGACAACGAGCAGTACTTC	CASSRSDNEQYF
NA	TRBV18	TRBJ2-5	NA	TGTGCCAGCTCACGCGTCGCGCTGAAGCAGGAGACCCAGTACTTC	CASSRVALKQETQYF
NA	TRBV29-1	TRBJ1-5	TRBD1	TGCAGCGTTGGGGGACAGGGTTATCAGCCCCAGCATTTT	CSVGGQGYQPQHF
NA	TRBV2	TRBJ2-7	NA	TGTGCCAGCAGTGAAGCTCCCGGGGACGAGCAGTACTTC	CASSEAPGDEQYF
NA	TRBV19	TRBJ2-7	NA	TGTGCCAGTAGTTTCACGTTCTCTACCGAGCAGTACTTC	CASSFTFSTEQYF
NA	TRBV5-4	TRBJ2-2	TRBD1	TGTGCCAGCAGCCTTGTTGGACAGGGGGCGGTCGGGGAGCTGTTTTTT	CASSLVGQGAVGELFF
NA	TRBV30	TRBJ2-5	NA	TGTGCCTGGACCCCCGGGACTGGGAGTGGGGAGACCCAGTACTTC	CAWTPGTGSGETQYF
NA	TRBV7-2	TRBJ1-2	NA	TGTGCCAGCAGCTGGGCGTCCGGAAGGGGGGAGGTTAACTATGGCTACACCTTC	CASSWASGRGEVNYGYTF
NA	TRBV11-2	TRBJ2-3	TRBD1	TGTGCCAGCAGCGGACAGGGGGCATACGATACGCAGTATTTT	CASSGQGAYDTQYF
NA	TRBV6-5	TRBJ1-5	NA	TGTGCCAGCAGTTACGCGGAAGATAATCAGCCCCAGCATTTT	CASSYAEDNQPQHF
NA	TRBV7-6	TRBJ1-4	NA	TGTGCCAGCAGCCACTTGCGGGGCCCTAATGAAAAACTGTTTTTT	CASSHLRGPNEKLFF